This TCR beta chain was identified in a study of early T cells in non-severe SARS-CoV-2 infection. Study as a whole: Unsorted whole blood bulk RNA was sequenced, with unpaired chains.

This clonotype was recorded a few times. Germline values: CDR1 SGHRS, CDR2 YFSETQ. V lost 7 bases, J lost 0 bases, and 9 bases lay in between. The CDR3 has 13 residues. Molecules of cDNA were individually given unique molecular identifiers that were attached to them. MiXCR, applied by TCRdb to the 5' RACE reads, yields one record per CDR3 protein. Among around 81,000 distinct CDR3 sequences listed, 14% to 15% were seen once. This TCR was sampled from an adult who was a healthcare worker with PCR-confirmed SARS-CoV-2 infection or an uninfected control (not recorded which). The gene calls are TRBV5-1 and TRBJ2-3, with unresolved D. The sequenced sample consisted of whole blood. CDR3 sequence (DNA): TGCGCCAGCGCGACCCATAGCACAGATACGCAGTATTTT. Its protein is CASATHSTDTQYF.